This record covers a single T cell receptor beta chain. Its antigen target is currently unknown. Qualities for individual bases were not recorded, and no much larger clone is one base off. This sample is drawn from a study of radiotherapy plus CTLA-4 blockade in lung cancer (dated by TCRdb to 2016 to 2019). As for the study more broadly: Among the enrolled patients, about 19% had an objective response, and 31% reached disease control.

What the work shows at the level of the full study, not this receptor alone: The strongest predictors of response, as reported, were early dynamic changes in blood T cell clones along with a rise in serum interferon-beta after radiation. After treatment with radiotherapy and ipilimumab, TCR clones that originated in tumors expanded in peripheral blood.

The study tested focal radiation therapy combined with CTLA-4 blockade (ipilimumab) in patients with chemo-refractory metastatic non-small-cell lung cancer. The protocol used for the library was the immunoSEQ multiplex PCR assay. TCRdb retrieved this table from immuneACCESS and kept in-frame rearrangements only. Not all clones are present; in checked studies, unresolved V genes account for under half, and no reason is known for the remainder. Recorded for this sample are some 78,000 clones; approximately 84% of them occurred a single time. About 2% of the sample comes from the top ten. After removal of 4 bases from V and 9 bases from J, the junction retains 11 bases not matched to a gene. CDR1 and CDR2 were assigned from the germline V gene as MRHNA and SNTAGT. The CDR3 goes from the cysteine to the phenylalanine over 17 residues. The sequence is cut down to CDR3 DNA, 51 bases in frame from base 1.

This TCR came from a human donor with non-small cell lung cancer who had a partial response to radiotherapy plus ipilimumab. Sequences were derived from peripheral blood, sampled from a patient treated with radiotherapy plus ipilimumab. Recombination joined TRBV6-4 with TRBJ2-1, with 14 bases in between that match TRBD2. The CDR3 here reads CASSAMRLAGGHGEQFF. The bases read TGTGCCAGCAGTGCTATGAGACTAGCGGGAGGGCATGGTGAGCAGTTCTTC.